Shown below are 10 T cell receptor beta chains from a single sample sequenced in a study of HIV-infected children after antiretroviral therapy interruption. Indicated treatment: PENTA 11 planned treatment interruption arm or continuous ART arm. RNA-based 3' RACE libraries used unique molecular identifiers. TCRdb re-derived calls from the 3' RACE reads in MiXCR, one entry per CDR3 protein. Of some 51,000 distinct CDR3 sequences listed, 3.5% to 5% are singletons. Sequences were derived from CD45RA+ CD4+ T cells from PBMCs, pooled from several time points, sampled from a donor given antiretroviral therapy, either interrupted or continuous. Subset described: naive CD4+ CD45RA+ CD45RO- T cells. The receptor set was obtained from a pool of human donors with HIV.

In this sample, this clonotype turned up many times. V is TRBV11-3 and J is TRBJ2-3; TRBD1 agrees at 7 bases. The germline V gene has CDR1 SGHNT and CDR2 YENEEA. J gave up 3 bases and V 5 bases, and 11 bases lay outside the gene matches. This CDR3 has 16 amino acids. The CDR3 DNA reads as TGTGCCAGCAGCCAGTGGGACAGCAAAGGTACAGATACGCAGTATTTT. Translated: CASSQWDSKGTDTQYF.

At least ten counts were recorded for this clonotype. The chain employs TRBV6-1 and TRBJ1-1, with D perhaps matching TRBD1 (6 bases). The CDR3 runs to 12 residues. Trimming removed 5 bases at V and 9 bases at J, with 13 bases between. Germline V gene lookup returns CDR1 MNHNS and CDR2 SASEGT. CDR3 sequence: CASSNRVSKAFF. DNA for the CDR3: TGTGCCAGCAGTAACAGGGTATCGAAAGCTTTCTTT.

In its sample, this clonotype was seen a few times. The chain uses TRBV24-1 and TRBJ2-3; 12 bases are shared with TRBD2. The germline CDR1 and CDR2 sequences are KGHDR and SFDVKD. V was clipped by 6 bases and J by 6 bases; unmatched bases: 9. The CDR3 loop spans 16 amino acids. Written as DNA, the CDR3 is TGTGCCACCAGTCACCCTCTAGCGGGGGGGCCTGATACGCAGTATTTT. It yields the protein CATSHPLAGGPDTQYF.

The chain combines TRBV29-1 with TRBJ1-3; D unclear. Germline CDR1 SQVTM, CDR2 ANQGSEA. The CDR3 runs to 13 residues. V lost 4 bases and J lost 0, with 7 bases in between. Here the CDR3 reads CSVVDASGNTIYF. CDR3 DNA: TGCAGCGTTGTTGATGCCTCTGGAAACACCATATATTTT.

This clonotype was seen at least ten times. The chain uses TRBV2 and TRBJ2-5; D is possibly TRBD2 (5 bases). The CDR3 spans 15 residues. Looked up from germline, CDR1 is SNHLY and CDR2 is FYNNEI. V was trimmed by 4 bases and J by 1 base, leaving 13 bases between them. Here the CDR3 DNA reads TGTGCCAGCAGTGTGGCGGACTCCCGCCAAGAGACCCAGTACTTC. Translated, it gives CASSVADSRQETQYF.

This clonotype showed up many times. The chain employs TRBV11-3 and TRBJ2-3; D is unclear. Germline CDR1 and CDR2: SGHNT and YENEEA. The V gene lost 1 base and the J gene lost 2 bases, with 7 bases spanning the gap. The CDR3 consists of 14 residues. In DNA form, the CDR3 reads TGTGCCAGCAGCTTAGGCGAGAACACAGATACGCAGTATTTT. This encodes CASSLGENTDTQYF.

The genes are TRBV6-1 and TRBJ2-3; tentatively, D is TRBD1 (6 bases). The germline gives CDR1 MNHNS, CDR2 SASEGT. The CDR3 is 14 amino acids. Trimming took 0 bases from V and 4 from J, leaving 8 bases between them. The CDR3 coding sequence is TGTGCCAGCAGTGAAGCTGGGGGCTCAGATACGCAGTATTTT. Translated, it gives CASSEAGGSDTQYF.

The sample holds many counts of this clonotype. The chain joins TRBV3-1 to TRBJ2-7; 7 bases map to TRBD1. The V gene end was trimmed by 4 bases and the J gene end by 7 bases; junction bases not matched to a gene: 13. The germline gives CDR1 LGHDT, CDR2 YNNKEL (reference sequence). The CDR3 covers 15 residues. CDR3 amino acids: CASSLQADRTGEQYF. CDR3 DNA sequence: TGTGCCAGCAGCCTCCAGGCGGACAGGACCGGAGAGCAGTACTTC.

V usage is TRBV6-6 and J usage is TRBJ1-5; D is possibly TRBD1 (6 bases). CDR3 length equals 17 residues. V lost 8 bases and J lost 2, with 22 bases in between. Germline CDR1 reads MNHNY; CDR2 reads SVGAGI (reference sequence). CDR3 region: CASRRALGGAGNQPQHF. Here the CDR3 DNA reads TGTGCCAGCCGGAGGGCACTGGGGGGCGCCGGCAATCAGCCCCAGCATTTT.

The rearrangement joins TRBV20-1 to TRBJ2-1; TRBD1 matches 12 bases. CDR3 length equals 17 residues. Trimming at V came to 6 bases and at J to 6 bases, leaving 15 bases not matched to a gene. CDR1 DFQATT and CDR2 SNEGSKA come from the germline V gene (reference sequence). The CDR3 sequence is CSAPLRDRGRIGNEQFF. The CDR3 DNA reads TGCAGTGCACCTCTCCGGGACAGGGGGCGTATTGGCAATGAGCAGTTCTTC.